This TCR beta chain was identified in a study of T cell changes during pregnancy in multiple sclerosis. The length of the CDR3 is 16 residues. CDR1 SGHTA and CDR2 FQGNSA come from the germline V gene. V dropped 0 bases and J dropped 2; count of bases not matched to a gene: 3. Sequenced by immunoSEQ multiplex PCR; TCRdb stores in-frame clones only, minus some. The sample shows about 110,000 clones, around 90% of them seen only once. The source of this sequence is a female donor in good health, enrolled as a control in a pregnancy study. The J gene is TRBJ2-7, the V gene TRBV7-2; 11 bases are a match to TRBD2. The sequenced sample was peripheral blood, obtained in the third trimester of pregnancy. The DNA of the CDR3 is TGTGCCAGCAGCTTAGCGGGGACTAGCGGTACCTACGAGCAGTACTTC. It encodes CASSLAGTSGTYEQYF.